The clone carrying this T cell receptor (beta chain) was found a few times. Its matching antigen is unknown. Here the CDR3 omits its conserved ending phenylalanine or tryptophan, so a read error is the likely source. No DNA is shown, since the ends of the CDR3 on it are uncertain; the CDR3 is the one TCRdb lists. The data stem from a study of response to subunit inactivated influenza vaccine. One entry per CDR3 protein results from TCRdb running MiXCR on the RT-PCR reads. The sample shows hundreds of thousands of distinct CDR3 sequences, approximately 12% of them seen only once. Points from the study as a whole: It was suggested by the authors that few new T cells are recruited by each seasonal influenza vaccination.

The origin of this receptor is a man in his forties or fifties who received an inactivated influenza vaccine. The source material was PBMCs from blood, sampled roughly 6 weeks after vaccination.

The CDR3 sequence is CASSRDLLG. V and J are TRBV7-9 and TRBJ2-3; whether TRBD2, the table's D call, matches the DNA was not checked. Germline values: CDR1 SEHNR, CDR2 FQNEAQ (reference sequence). The CDR3 is 9 residues long, ends included.